This T cell receptor beta chain was captured in a study of blood T cell repertoires in COVID-19. Study overall: Acute and convalescent COVID-19 samples came from the United States, Italy and Spain. T cells, B-cell-depleted T cells, or PBMCs provided the cDNA or gDNA that served as material.

The CDR3 has 13 amino acids. Trimming took 5 bases from V and 4 from J, leaving 9 bases between them. Germline assignment: CDR1 SEHNR and CDR2 FQNEAQ (reference sequence). Data came from immunoSEQ multiplex PCR; TCRdb stores just in-frame clones and leaves some out. The data contain about 170,000 clones, roughly 90% of them singletons. It was during active infection that Seattle patients were enrolled and then longitudinally followed. This chain connects TRBV7-9 to TRBJ1-3; no firm D call. The sample was peripheral blood. This sequence originates from a man aged 25-45 years with COVID-19, enrolled during active disease. In DNA form, the CDR3 reads TGTGCCAGCAGCGTACTATGGGGAAACACCATATATTTT. This sequence encodes CASSVLWGNTIYF.